This TCR beta chain was obtained from a study of control samples from healthy donors and cancer patients. The CDR3 sequence is 15 residues long. From germline, CDR1 is SGHAT and CDR2 FQDESV (reference sequence). Trimming took 0 bases from V and 4 from J, leaving 12 bases between them. TCRdb keeps only in-frame clones here, not all; method: immunoSEQ multiplex PCR. Of more than 10,000 clones listed, approximately 94% are singletons. What was sequenced was PBMCs. V gene TRBV11-1 combines with J gene TRBJ2-5; D is perhaps TRBD2 (5 bases). The origin of this receptor is a man aged 65-85 years with head and neck cancer. The CDR3 here is CASSLAASCTETQYF. The CDR3 nucleotides read TGTGCCAGCAGCTTAGCGGCTAGCTGCACAGAGACCCAGTACTTC.